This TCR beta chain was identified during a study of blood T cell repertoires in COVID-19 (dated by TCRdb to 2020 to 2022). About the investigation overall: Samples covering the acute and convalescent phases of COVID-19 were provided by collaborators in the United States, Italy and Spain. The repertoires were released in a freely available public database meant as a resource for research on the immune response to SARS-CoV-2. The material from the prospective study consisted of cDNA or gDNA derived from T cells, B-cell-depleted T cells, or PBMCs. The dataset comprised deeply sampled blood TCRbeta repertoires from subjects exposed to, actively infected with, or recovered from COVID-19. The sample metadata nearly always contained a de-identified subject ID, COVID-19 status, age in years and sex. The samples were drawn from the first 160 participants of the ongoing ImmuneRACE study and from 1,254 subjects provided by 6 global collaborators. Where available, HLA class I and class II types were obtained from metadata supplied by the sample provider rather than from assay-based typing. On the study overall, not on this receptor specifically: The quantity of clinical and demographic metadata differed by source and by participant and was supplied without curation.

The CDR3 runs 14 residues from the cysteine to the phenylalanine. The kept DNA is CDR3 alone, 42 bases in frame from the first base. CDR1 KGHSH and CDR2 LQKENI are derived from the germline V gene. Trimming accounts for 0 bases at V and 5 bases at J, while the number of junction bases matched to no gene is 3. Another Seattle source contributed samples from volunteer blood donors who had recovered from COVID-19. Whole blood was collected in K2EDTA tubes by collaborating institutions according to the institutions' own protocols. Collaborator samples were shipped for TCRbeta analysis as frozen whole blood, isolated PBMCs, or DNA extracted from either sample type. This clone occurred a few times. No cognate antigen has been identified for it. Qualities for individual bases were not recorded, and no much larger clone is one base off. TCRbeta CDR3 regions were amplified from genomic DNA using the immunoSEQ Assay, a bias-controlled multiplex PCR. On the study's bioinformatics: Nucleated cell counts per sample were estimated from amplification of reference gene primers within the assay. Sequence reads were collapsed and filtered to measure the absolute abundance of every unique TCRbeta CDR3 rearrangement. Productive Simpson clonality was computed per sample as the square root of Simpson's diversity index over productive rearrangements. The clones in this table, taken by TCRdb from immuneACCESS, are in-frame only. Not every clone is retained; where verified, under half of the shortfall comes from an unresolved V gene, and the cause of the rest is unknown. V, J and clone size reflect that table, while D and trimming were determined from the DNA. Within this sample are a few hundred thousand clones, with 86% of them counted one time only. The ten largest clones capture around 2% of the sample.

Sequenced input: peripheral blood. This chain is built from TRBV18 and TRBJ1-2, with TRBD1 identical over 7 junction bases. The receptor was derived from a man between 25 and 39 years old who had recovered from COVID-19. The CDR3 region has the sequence CASSPPGQPYGYTF. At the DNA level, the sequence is TGTGCCAGCTCACCACCGGGACAGCCTTATGGCTACACCTTC.